This T cell receptor (beta chain) was sequenced during a study of patients and donors after allogeneic stem cell transplantation. Trimming took 4 bases from V and 0 from J, leaving 13 bases between them. The CDR3 spans 15 residues. Germline V gives CDR1 MGHRA, CDR2 YSYEKL. Via MiXCR, TCRdb re-called the RT-PCR reads, giving one row per CDR3 protein. In the table there are 190,000 or so distinct CDR3 sequences, more than 35% of which are singletons. This chain uses TRBV4-1 with TRBJ2-7; D is unclear. Material for sequencing was blood, either unsorted or a sorted T cell fraction (not recorded which). This sequence was found in a human donor who was either an allogeneic HSCT recipient or a stem cell or donor lymphocyte infusion donor (not recorded which). It is not recorded whose cells these are; they may come from a transplant donor. The CDR3 DNA is TGCGCCAGCAGCCTCGAGGCTCGGAGCTCCTACGAGCAGTACTTC. Protein: CASSLEARSSYEQYF.